The 30 T cell receptor beta chains reported below all come from one sample, sequenced in a study of T cell clones after liver transplantation. The method was immunoSEQ multiplex PCR; TCRdb's version includes in-frame clones alone and lacks a portion of them. The table has around 100,000 clones, under 90% seen once. This material consisted of CD4+ T cells from blood, taken approximately 43 months after liver transplant. Every receptor here comes from a human patient who received a liver transplant. A subset of T cells may come from the graft donor.

This chain links TRBV29-1 with TRBJ2-7; 7 positions match TRBD2. The CDR3 has 15 residues. Germline V CDR1 and CDR2: SQVTM, ANQGSEA. V lost 5 bases and J lost 5; bases outside the gene matches: 15. The CDR3 nucleotides are TGCAGCGTTAAGGCCCTCGGGGAGGGAACGGACGAGCAGTACTTC. This encodes CSVKALGEGTDEQYF.

The chain uses TRBV28 and TRBJ2-7, with 11 bases that match TRBD1. Germline V gives CDR1 MDHEN, CDR2 SYDVKM. CDR3 length: 15 residues. V was pared by 3 bases and J by 3 bases, with 4 bases of the junction left unmatched. CDR3 DNA: TGTGCCAGCAGTTTCTCCGGGACAGGGGGCTACGAGCAGTACTTC. This translates into CASSFSGTGGYEQYF.

This chain links TRBV15 with TRBJ2-5, with no clear D. CDR1 is LNHNV, CDR2 YYDKDF, per germline (reference sequence). The CDR3 runs to 12 residues. V lost 2 bases and J 8 bases, leaving 9 bases between the germline ends. The CDR3 protein is CATSRSKVTQYF. As DNA, the CDR3 is TGTGCCACCAGCAGATCGAAGGTTACCCAGTACTTC.

This clone was found once. The chain uses TRBV5-1 and TRBJ2-5; 9 bases match TRBD1. CDR1 SGHRS and CDR2 YFSETQ come from the germline V gene. The J segment lost 5 bases and the V segment lost 3 bases, leaving 5 bases of the junction unmatched. The CDR3 has 14 amino acids. The CDR3 DNA follows: TGCGCCAGCAGCTCGCCGACAGGGGGGGAGACCCAGTACTTC. Its translation: CASSSPTGGETQYF.

The chain is built from TRBV2 and TRBJ2-1; 12 positions agree with TRBD2. The germline CDR1 and CDR2 sequences are SNHLY and FYNNEI. The CDR3 contains 15 residues. Unmatched junction bases numbered 5, after V lost 2 bases and J lost 9 bases. DNA of the CDR3: TGTGCCAGCAGTGAAACTAGCGGGAGGACCGTTGAGCAGTTCTTC. Translation gives CASSETSGRTVEQFF.

V and J are TRBV5-6 and TRBJ1-5; 9 bases fit TRBD1. The germline V gene has CDR1 SGHDT and CDR2 YYEEEE. Losses at the gene ends were 4 bases for V and 7 bases for J; bases not matched to a gene: 12. This CDR3 contains 16 residues. Here the CDR3 DNA reads TGTGCCAGCAGCGGTCCCGGGACAGGGCCAGGGCAGCCCCAGCATTTT. The encoded protein is CASSGPGTGPGQPQHF.

The genes are TRBV5-6 and TRBJ2-1; the match to TRBD1 covers 10 bases. The CDR3 is made up of 15 amino acids. The V and J ends lost 6 bases and 7 bases, in that order; junction bases with no gene match: 10. Per the germline V gene, CDR1 is SGHDT and CDR2 is YYEEEE. The CDR3: CASTLWGQGNNEQFF. Written as DNA, the CDR3 is TGTGCCAGCACCCTTTGGGGACAGGGGAATAATGAGCAGTTCTTC.

The chain recombines TRBV9 with TRBJ2-1; 8 positions agree with TRBD2. The CDR3 spans 16 residues. Losses at the gene ends were 4 bases for V and 4 bases for J; bases not matched to a gene: 10. Germline V gene lookup returns CDR1 SGDLS and CDR2 YYNGEE. This CDR3 reads CASSPVGTRAYNEQFF. In DNA, the CDR3 is TGTGCCAGCAGCCCTGTGGGGACTAGGGCTTACAATGAGCAGTTCTTC.

CDR3 protein: CASSQLSGRSTDTQYF. In DNA, the CDR3 is TGCGCCAGCAGCCAACTTAGCGGGAGAAGCACAGATACGCAGTATTTT. This sequence joins TRBV4-1 and TRBJ2-3; 9 bases map to TRBD2. The junction had 3 bases not matched to a gene; V was cut back by 2 bases and J by 0 bases. Germline assignment: CDR1 MGHRA and CDR2 YSYEKL. The CDR3 spans 16 residues.

This chain connects TRBV2 to TRBJ1-2, with TRBD1 as a possible D gene (5 bases). CDR1 SNHLY and CDR2 FYNNEI come from the germline V gene. V was clipped by 2 bases and J by 4 bases, with 11 bases between them. The CDR3 is 14 residues long. The CDR3: CASSEKRDGYGYTF. In nucleotides, the CDR3 is TGTGCCAGCAGTGAAAAGAGGGACGGCTATGGCTACACCTTC.

This chain uses TRBV14 with TRBJ1-1; D perhaps matches TRBD1 (6 bases). The germline V gene encodes CDR1 SGHDN and CDR2 FVKESK. Trimming pared 5 bases from V and 1 base from J, leaving 14 bases between. The CDR3 covers 15 residues. The CDR3 region is CASSFGRGSNTEAFF. CDR3 nucleotides: TGTGCCAGCAGCTTCGGGAGGGGGTCGAACACTGAAGCTTTCTTT.

The table lists this clone with a count of one. The chain links TRBV7-3 to TRBJ2-1; TRBD2 matches at 9 bases. The junction had 3 bases not matched to a gene; V was cut back by 5 bases and J by 1 base. CDR1 is SGHTA, CDR2 FQGTGA, per germline. CDR3 length: 15 residues. The CDR3 reads CASSALAGSYNEQFF. CDR3 DNA: TGTGCCAGCAGCGCCCTAGCGGGATCCTACAATGAGCAGTTCTTC.

The rearrangement joins TRBV7-3 to TRBJ1-1; D might be TRBD1 (5 bases). This CDR3 region has 17 residues. The V and J ends lost 5 bases and 6 bases respectively, with 25 bases between them. Germline loops: CDR1 SGHTA, CDR2 FQGTGA. CDR3 sequence reads: CASSLSPIGRTNSEAFF. As DNA, the CDR3 is TGTGCCAGCAGCCTCTCCCCCATAGGCAGGACAAACTCTGAAGCTTTCTTT.

The chain uses TRBV10-1 and TRBJ1-5, with D maybe TRBD1 (5 bases). Germline lookup yields CDR1 WNHNN and CDR2 SYGVQD (reference sequence). This CDR3 contains 16 residues. V was trimmed by 6 bases and J by 2 bases, leaving 17 bases between them. This CDR3 reads CASRGGGTMGNQPQHF. In nucleotides, the CDR3 is TGCGCCAGCAGGGGCGGAGGGACGATGGGCAATCAGCCCCAGCATTTT.

The chain recombines TRBV28 with TRBJ2-4; maybe TRBD1 (6 bases). This CDR3 comprises 16 residues. Germline CDR1 and CDR2: MDHEN and SYDVKM. The V end lost 6 bases, the J end lost 2 bases, and 17 bases lay between the germline ends. The CDR3 sequence: CASSSGVWETKNIQYF. The CDR3 region has the DNA TGTGCCAGCAGCTCAGGGGTTTGGGAGACCAAAAACATTCAGTACTTC.

The chain carries TRBV19 and TRBJ2-1; 9 bases are a match to TRBD1. This CDR3 region has 13 residues. V dropped 4 bases and J dropped 7; count of bases not matched to a gene: 2. In germline, CDR1 is LNHDA, CDR2 SQIVND (reference sequence). The CDR3 sequence is CASSTGQGNEQFF. For the CDR3, the DNA is TGTGCCAGTAGTACCGGACAGGGGAATGAGCAGTTCTTC.

V gene TRBV5-1 combines with J gene TRBJ2-5; D gene unclear. Trimming took 4 bases from V and 1 from J, leaving 5 bases between them. The CDR3 sequence is 12 residues long. The germline V gene encodes CDR1 SGHRS and CDR2 YFSETQ. For the CDR3, the DNA is TGCGCCAGCAGCAGGCCCCAAGAGACCCAGTACTTC. Encoded protein: CASSRPQETQYF. The variable domain in full, completed from reference TRBV5-1 and TRBJ2-5, reads KAGVTQTPRYLIKTRGQQVTLSCSPISGHRSVSWYQQTPGQGLQFLFEYFSETQRNKGNFPGRFSGRQFSNSRSEMNVSTLELGDSALYLCASSRPQETQYFGPGTRLLVL.

This clone was picked up many times. V usage is TRBV29-1 and J usage is TRBJ2-1; 8 nucleotides line up with TRBD1. The CDR3 covers 13 residues. Germline lookup yields CDR1 SQVTM and CDR2 ANQGSEA. The V gene end was trimmed by 0 bases and the J gene end by 8 bases; junction bases not matched to a gene: 3. The CDR3: CSVEDAGGYEQFF. CDR3 nucleotides: TGCAGCGTTGAAGATGCAGGGGGCTATGAGCAGTTCTTC.

The chain has TRBV6-5 and TRBJ1-1; 8 positions match TRBD1. CDR3 length equals 12 residues. The ends lost 7 bases at V and 6 bases at J; junction bases unmatched: 4. Per germline, CDR1 MNHEY and CDR2 SVGAGI. The CDR3 loop reads CASNTGGSEAFF. The CDR3 region has the DNA TGTGCCAGCAATACAGGGGGGTCTGAAGCTTTCTTT.

Written as DNA, the CDR3 is TGTGCCAGCAGCTTGGTCCGGTGGGAGGGTACCTACGAGCAGTACTTC. Translating gives CASSLVRWEGTYEQYF. The chain couples TRBV5-4 to TRBJ2-7, with 7 positions matching TRBD2. Germline values: CDR1 SGHNT, CDR2 YYREEE (reference sequence). J lost 2 bases, V lost 0 bases, and 8 bases had no gene match. The CDR3 has 16 residues.

This chain links TRBV28 with TRBJ2-1; 11 bases agree with TRBD1. This CDR3 contains 16 residues. V shed 6 bases and J 1 base; nucleotides not matched to a gene: 5. The germline V gene encodes CDR1 MDHEN and CDR2 SYDVKM. The CDR3 sequence is CASSQDRGPSYNEQFF. Written as DNA, the CDR3 is TGTGCCAGCAGCCAGGACAGGGGGCCATCCTACAATGAGCAGTTCTTC.

This chain uses TRBV6-5 with TRBJ2-1, with TRBD2 matching 9 bases. Germline loops: CDR1 MNHEY, CDR2 SVGAGI. This CDR3 has 14 amino acids. Germline trimming cut 6 bases from V and 7 bases from J; bases unmatched to any gene: 7. The CDR3 here is CASRGSGRANEQFF. The CDR3 DNA follows: TGTGCCAGCAGGGGTAGCGGGAGAGCAAATGAGCAGTTCTTC.

The chain recombines TRBV27 with TRBJ2-3; TRBD2 matches 10 bases. The CDR3 contains 19 residues. J gave up 1 base and V 8 bases, and 18 bases lay outside the gene matches. CDR1 is MNHEY, CDR2 SMNVEV, per germline (reference sequence). CDR3 DNA sequence: TGTGCCAGCCGGGTCTTTGGGGTAGCGGGGGGAGATGGCACAGATACGCAGTATTTT. Encoded protein: CASRVFGVAGGDGTDTQYF.

The rearrangement joins TRBV5-4 to TRBJ2-1; TRBD2 matches 8 bases. CDR1 SGHNT and CDR2 YYREEE come from the germline V gene (reference sequence). V shed 4 bases, J shed 0 bases, and the junction held 6 bases outside the gene matches. The CDR3 is 16 amino acids. This chain's CDR3 is CASSRPGGGSYNEQFF. The CDR3 region has the DNA TGTGCCAGCAGCCGCCCGGGGGGGGGCTCCTACAATGAGCAGTTCTTC.

The J gene is TRBJ1-5, the V gene TRBV2; D perhaps matches TRBD1 (5 bases). The CDR3 has 12 amino acids. V gave up 7 bases and J gave up 7 bases, with 11 bases separating them. Germline values: CDR1 SNHLY, CDR2 FYNNEI. In DNA form, the CDR3 reads TGTGCCAGCAACCAGGGCCGGCAGCCCCAGCATTTT. Residues: CASNQGRQPQHF.

The chain recombines TRBV4-1 with TRBJ1-1; D not resolved. The CDR3 is 11 amino acids. V lost 6 bases, J lost 5 bases, and 7 bases lay in between. From germline, CDR1 is MGHRA and CDR2 YSYEKL. CDR3 sequence (DNA): TGCGCCAGCAGTCGAGGAACTGAAGCTTTCTTT. This sequence encodes CASSRGTEAFF.

The chain couples TRBV30 to TRBJ2-1; the match to TRBD1 covers 7 bases. CDR1 and CDR2 (germline): GTSNPN, SVGIG (reference sequence). V dropped 8 bases and J dropped 4; count of bases not matched to a gene: 2. The CDR3 has 11 amino acids. The CDR3 nucleotides are TGTGCCGGGGACAGTTACAATGAGCAGTTCTTC. It translates to CAGDSYNEQFF. The full variable domain, its missing parts supplied by reference TRBV30 and TRBJ2-1, is SQTIHQWPATLVQPVGSPLSLECTVEGTSNPNLYWYRQAAGRGLQLLFYSVGIGQISSEVPQNLSASRPQDRQFILSSKKLLLSDSGFYLCAGDSYNEQFFGPGTRLTVL.

The CDR3 region is CASSPRTGGLYGYTF. The CDR3 DNA is TGTGCCAGCAGCCCACGGACAGGGGGCCTCTATGGCTACACCTTC. This chain joins TRBV28 and TRBJ1-2, with TRBD1 identical over 11 bases. This CDR3 comprises 15 residues. Per germline, CDR1 MDHEN and CDR2 SYDVKM. V was pared by 6 bases and J by 4 bases, with 7 bases of the junction left unmatched.

This chain joins TRBV4-1 and TRBJ1-1; 8 bases fit TRBD1. With 1 base clipped from V and 4 bases from J, the junction kept 5 bases outside the gene matches. Germline CDR1 MGHRA, CDR2 YSYEKL. This CDR3 region has 15 residues. CDR3 protein: CASSQVRTGTTEAFF. The CDR3 DNA sequence: TGCGCCAGCAGCCAAGTTCGGACAGGGACCACTGAAGCTTTCTTT.

This chain uses TRBV13 with TRBJ1-6, with TRBD1 as a possible D gene (5 bases). CDR3 length: 16 residues. V was shortened by 8 bases and J by 0 bases, with 14 bases between the two germline ends. Germline V gene lookup returns CDR1 PRHDT and CDR2 FYEKMQ (reference sequence). CDR3 sequence reads: CASGLRGSSYNSPLHF. CDR3 DNA: TGTGCCAGCGGGCTACGGGGGAGCTCCTATAATTCACCCCTCCACTTT.